This T cell receptor (beta chain) originates from a study of T cell changes during pregnancy in multiple sclerosis. Measured with immunoSEQ multiplex PCR; TCRdb has only the in-frame clones, and not every one. The sample shows more than 65,000 clones, 85% to 95% of them seen only once. This clone was seen only once. Germline assignment: CDR1 MNHNS and CDR2 SASEGT. Losses at the gene ends were 6 bases for V and 5 bases for J; bases not matched to a gene: 6. CDR3 length: 13 residues. This clonotype was sampled from a female donor with multiple sclerosis, enrolled in a pregnancy study. Sequencing used CD4+ T cells from peripheral blood mononuclear cells, obtained before pregnancy. This chain joins TRBV6-1 and TRBJ2-5; 7 positions agree with TRBD2. The DNA of the CDR3 is TGTGCCAGCAGACAACGGCGGGAGGAGACCCAGTACTTC. Translating gives CASRQRREETQYF.